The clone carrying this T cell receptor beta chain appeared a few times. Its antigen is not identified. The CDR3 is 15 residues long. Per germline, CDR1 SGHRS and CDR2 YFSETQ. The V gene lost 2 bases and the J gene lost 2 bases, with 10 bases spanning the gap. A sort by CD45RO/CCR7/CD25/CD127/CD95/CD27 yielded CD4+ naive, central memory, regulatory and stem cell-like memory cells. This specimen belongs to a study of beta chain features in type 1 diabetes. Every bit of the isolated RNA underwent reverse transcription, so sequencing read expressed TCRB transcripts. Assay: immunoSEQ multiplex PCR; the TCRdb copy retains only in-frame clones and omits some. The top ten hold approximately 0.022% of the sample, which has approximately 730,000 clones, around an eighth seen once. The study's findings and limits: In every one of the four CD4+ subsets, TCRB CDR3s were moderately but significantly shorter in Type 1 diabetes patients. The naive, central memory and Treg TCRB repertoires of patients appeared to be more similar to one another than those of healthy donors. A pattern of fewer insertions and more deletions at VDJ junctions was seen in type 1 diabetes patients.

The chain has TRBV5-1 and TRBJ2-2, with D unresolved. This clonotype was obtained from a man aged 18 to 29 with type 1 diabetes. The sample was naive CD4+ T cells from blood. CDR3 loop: CASSLIDTNTGELFF. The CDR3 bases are TGCGCCAGCAGCTTAATTGACACAAACACCGGGGAGCTGTTTTTT.